These T cell receptor beta chains were read from a single sample in a study of blood T cell repertoires in COVID-19. Clones were sequenced by immunoSEQ multiplex PCR, and TCRdb holds only the in-frame ones, with some missing. Among approximately 120,000 clones listed, 75% to 90% were seen once. The source material was peripheral blood. The receptors come from a woman aged 55-75 years with acute or convalescent COVID-19. The conserved cysteine and the conserved F or W are not part of the CDR3 here.

V: TRBV2; J: TRBJ1-4; CDR3: ASGWASGEKLF
V: TRBV7-9; J: TRBJ2-1; CDR3: ASSLRASGGVDEQF
V: TRBV7-8; J: TRBJ1-5; CDR3: ASSARDSGQPQH
V: TRBV27; J: TRBJ2-5; CDR3: ASSPQGYQETQY
V: TRBV27; J: TRBJ1-5; CDR3: ASHKGAHSNQPQH
V: TRBV7-9; J: TRBJ1-6; CDR3: ASSSRQGRNSPLH
V: TRBV7-8; J: TRBJ1-3; CDR3: ASSFTGTGNTIY
V: TRBV5-5; J: TRBJ1-1; CDR3: ASTTSGGVAEAF
V: TRBV30; J: TRBJ1-5; CDR3: AWSSGERQPQH
V: TRBV3-1/TRBV3-2; J: TRBJ1-4; CDR3: ASSQPGTGGKLF
V: TRBV15; J: TRBJ1-2; CDR3: ATQGGLSYSQYGYT
V: TRBV18; J: TRBJ2-1; CDR3: ASSPLAGGGYNEQF
V: TRBV27; J: TRBJ2-3; CDR3: ASSPLAGGGTDTQY
V: TRBV11-2; J: TRBJ1-2; CDR3: ASSQMQGAGGYT
V: TRBV6-2/TRBV6-3; J: TRBJ2-7; CDR3: ASSVGREQY
V: TRBV7-9; J: TRBJ2-4; CDR3: ASSLISSNIQY
V: TRBV28; J: TRBJ1-1; CDR3: ASSLSGQGRRTEAF
V: TRBV24-1; J: TRBJ2-5; CDR3: ATSDSRDSRLTQY
V: TRBV10-2; J: TRBJ1-2; CDR3: ASGDRGRTGYT
V: TRBV6-5; J: TRBJ2-7; CDR3: AIGDFRYEQY
V: TRBV28; J: TRBJ1-2; CDR3: ASSFIGATTLNYGYT
V: TRBV5-1; J: TRBJ1-2; CDR3: ASSVPTGPQTLGYT
V: TRBV28; J: TRBJ2-7; CDR3: ASRSGVSYEQY
V: TRBV28; J: TRBJ1-2; CDR3: ASSATANYGYT
V: TRBV2; J: TRBJ1-5; CDR3: ASTMTGNHGQPQH
V: TRBV18; J: TRBJ2-1; CDR3: ASSRGQNLYNEQF
V: TRBV20-1; J: TRBJ2-1; CDR3: SARYPHEQF
V: TRBV5-6; J: TRBJ1-2; CDR3: ASSGAGTGSLTNKPR
V: TRBV30; J: TRBJ1-2; CDR3: AWSSSGTATPYGYT
V: TRBV27; J: TRBJ2-4; CDR3: ASSLSFNSDIQY
V: TRBV11-2; J: TRBJ1-2; CDR3: ASSLDPSMRGYT
V: TRBV12-3/TRBV12-4; J: TRBJ2-7; CDR3: ASSVGRSYEQY
V: TRBV12-5; J: TRBJ1-1; CDR3: ASGLGGVHTEAF
V: TRBV13; J: TRBJ2-1; CDR3: ASSILGNEQF
V: TRBV7-9; J: TRBJ2-3; CDR3: ASSFGTLDTQY
V: TRBV5-4; J: TRBJ1-5; CDR3: ASSQDRGLDQPQH
V: TRBV28; J: TRBJ2-1; CDR3: ASSPGGDPGDEQF
V: TRBV29-1; J: TRBJ1-5; CDR3: SAVLGGGQPQH
V: TRBV24-1; J: TRBJ2-1; CDR3: ATASSGTYNEQF
V: TRBV3-1/TRBV3-2; J: TRBJ1-5; CDR3: ASSQSAVWGQPQH
V: TRBV7-6; J: TRBJ2-3; CDR3: ASSLARVSGDTQY
V: TRBV24-1; J: TRBJ1-1; CDR3: ATRAGNTEAF
V: TRBV5-8; J: TRBJ1-5; CDR3: ASSLVGTVDQPQH
V: TRBV4-3; J: TRBJ2-1; CDR3: ASSQDRQGYNEQF
V: TRBV11-2; J: TRBJ2-5; CDR3: ASSRQVQETQY
V: TRBV7-7; J: TRBJ2-7; CDR3: ASSSQPGGYDEQY
V: TRBV3-1/TRBV3-2; J: TRBJ1-1; CDR3: ASSQAGIEAF
V: TRBV19; J: TRBJ2-2; CDR3: ASSIIAGGPDKGELF
V: TRBV28; J: TRBJ2-7; CDR3: ASSRGRSEEY
V: TRBV10-3; J: TRBJ2-1; CDR3: ATYQGLDEQF
V: TRBV11-2; J: TRBJ1-1; CDR3: ASSLSGIPLEEAF
V: TRBV5-6; J: TRBJ2-6; CDR3: ASSLSRDRSPGANVLT